The rows below give T cell receptor beta chains drawn from one sample of a study of cytomegalovirus exposure and HLA in healthy donors. Sequenced by immunoSEQ multiplex PCR; TCRdb stores in-frame clones only, minus some. The sample comprises about 270,000 clones, 65% to 85% of which are singletons, and about 2.1% rests with the top ten. Sequencing used PBMCs. These receptors all come from a female donor in good health and CMV-seronegative. Both conserved end residues are part of each CDR3. D genes are given only for firm matches. Not all rows give a size; the values are once, few, many and, for expanded clones, a class.

>-|-|TRBV5-6|TRBJ2-7
CASSLGTIYGYEQYF
TGTGCCAGCAGCTTGGGGACTATATACGGCTACGAGCAGTACTTC
>-|TRBD1|TRBV19|TRBJ1-1
CASSTKTGTSLNTEAFF
TGTGCCAGTAGTACCAAGACAGGGACTTCGCTGAACACTGAAGCTTTCTTT
>-|TRBD2|TRBV5-1|TRBJ2-1
CASSSGTSDSNEQFF
TGCGCCAGCAGCTCCGGGACTAGCGATTCCAATGAGCAGTTCTTC
>-|-|TRBV6-1|TRBJ2-2
CASSEQGGRGELFF
TGTGCCAGCAGTGAACAAGGAGGCAGGGGGGAGCTGTTTTTT
>few|TRBD1|TRBV5-8|TRBJ2-7
CASTSQVQGGQYF
TGTGCCAGCACTTCCCAGGTACAGGGGGGGCAGTACTTC
>few|-|TRBV25-1|TRBJ1-2
CASSVFGSADGYTF
TGTGCCAGCAGTGTGTTCGGGAGCGCGGATGGCTACACCTTC
>few|-|TRBV27|TRBJ1-6
CASSLGQNNSPLHF
TGTGCCAGCAGTTTAGGACAGAATAATTCACCCCTCCACTTT
>-|-|TRBV6-5|TRBJ2-7
CATRRVGTYEQYF
TGTGCCACCCGGCGGGTTGGAACCTACGAGCAGTACTTC
>-|TRBD1|TRBV9|TRBJ1-1
CASSARTGGGEAFF
TGTGCCAGCAGCGCTCGGACAGGAGGGGGAGAAGCTTTCTTT
>-|-|TRBV2|TRBJ2-7
CASSKYPVIYEQYF
TGTGCCAGCAGTAAATATCCGGTAATCTACGAGCAGTACTTC
>-|TRBD2|TRBV12-5|TRBJ2-2
CASTSGRSAGELFF
TGTGCTAGCACTAGCGGGAGGTCCGCCGGGGAGCTGTTTTTT
>-|-|TRBV28|TRBJ2-7
CASSFSTTSSYEQYF
TGTGCCAGCAGTTTTTCGACGACTAGCTCCTACGAGCAGTACTTC
>once|-|TRBV14|TRBJ2-3
CASSQLVGRGPDTQYF
TGTGCCAGCAGCCAACTGGTCGGCAGGGGACCAGATACGCAGTATTTT
>once|-|TRBV6-6|TRBJ1-2
CASSYSGSYYGYTF
TGTGCCAGCAGTTACTCGGGGAGTTACTATGGCTACACCTTC
>-|TRBD1|TRBV7-3|TRBJ1-2
CASSYDPGQNYTF
TGTGCCAGCAGCTATGACCCGGGACAGAACTACACCTTC
>-|TRBD2|TRBV5-4|TRBJ2-5
CASTRTSGRGGLQETQYF
TGTGCCAGCACTCGAACTAGCGGGAGAGGGGGATTACAAGAGACCCAGTACTTC
>-|-|TRBV25-1|TRBJ1-6
CASSEAGTPYNSPLHF
TGTGCCAGCAGTGAAGCCGGGACACCCTATAATTCACCCCTCCACTTT
>-|TRBD2|TRBV10-3|TRBJ2-1
CAISESSSGAYNEQFF
TGTGCCATCAGTGAGTCGAGTAGCGGGGCCTACAATGAGCAGTTCTTC
>-|-|TRBV2|TRBJ2-7
CASTRSYEQYF
TGTGCCAGCACTCGTTCTTACGAGCAGTACTTC
>-|TRBD2|TRBV15|TRBJ2-7
CATSPPSGRADYEQYF
TGTGCCACCAGCCCCCCTAGCGGGAGGGCAGACTACGAGCAGTACTTC
>-|-|TRBV30|TRBJ1-5
CAWSDRDGQPQHF
TGTGCCTGGAGTGACAGGGACGGCCAGCCCCAGCATTTT